This T cell receptor (beta chain) was captured by sequencing in a study of T cell repertoires in cytomegalovirus infection. Study information: TCR beta signatures that were public indicated CMV infection and matching HLA type.

TCRdb re-analysed the reads in MiXCR, keeping a single row per CDR3 protein. The table records around 630,000 distinct CDR3 sequences, less than 25% of them present only once. CDR1 is DFQATT, CDR2 SNEGSKA, per germline (reference sequence). This CDR3 region has 16 residues. Trimming removed 3 bases from V and 9 bases from J; junction bases left unmatched: 14. The clonotype was recovered from a human donor in good health (CMV status not recorded). Some clones in this sample may be carry-over from other donors' samples. V and J are TRBV20-1 and TRBJ2-1; 10 bases line up with TRBD2. Source material: CD8+ T cells from PBMCs. The DNA of the CDR3 is TGCAGTGCTAGGGACATCGCAGCGGGGGGGCGCGGTGAGCAGTTCTTC. Translating gives CSARDIAAGGRGEQFF.